This T cell receptor (beta chain) comes out of a study of cytomegalovirus exposure and HLA in healthy donors. Findings of the study overall: A few CMV-associated chains were confirmed in vitro to be specific for CMV antigens. Cytomegalovirus-associated TCR beta chains were listed, numbering roughly 150.

This table comes from immunoSEQ multiplex PCR, and its TCRdb copy is limited to in-frame clones, with some not included. The repertoire holds 250,000 to 400,000 clones, about 90% seen once, with about 1.2% in the top ten. Concerning this clone itself: The antigen is not known.

Germline V CDR1 and CDR2: SGHRS, YFSETQ. The CDR3 has 17 amino acids. V dropped 2 bases and J dropped 4 bases, with 21 bases sitting between them. The chain recombines TRBV5-1 with TRBJ1-2; no clear D gene. The receptor was isolated from a woman aged 25 to 39 in good health and CMV-seropositive. Material for sequencing was PBMCs. The CDR3 region has the DNA TGCGCCAGCAGCTTTAGGGCTGGAAAGGTCCCTACCTATGGCTACACCTTC. The encoded protein is CASSFRAGKVPTYGYTF.